Presented here are 29 T cell receptor beta chains from one specimen sequenced in a study of T cell responses to AZD1222 COVID-19 vaccine. This table comes from immunoSEQ multiplex PCR, and its TCRdb copy is limited to in-frame clones, with some not included. The table records 120,000 or so clones, 88% of them present only once. Sequenced here: peripheral blood, sampled on day 0 of AZD1222 vaccination. The receptors shown here come from an adult in good health.

The chain has TRBV5-1 and TRBJ1-2, with 8 nucleotides matching TRBD1. CDR1 SGHRS and CDR2 YFSETQ come from the germline V gene. There are 15 residues in the CDR3. With V trimmed by 4 bases and J by 4 bases, 9 bases remained unmatched. The CDR3 is CASSPGQGSFYGYTF. The CDR3 nucleotides are TGCGCCAGCAGCCCTGGACAGGGATCTTTCTATGGCTACACCTTC.

This chain joins TRBV14 and TRBJ2-2; D may match TRBD1 or TRBD2 (5 bases each). CDR1 SGHDN and CDR2 FVKESK come from the germline V gene. With 4 bases removed from V and 1 base from J, the gap between germline ends came to 7 bases. The CDR3 sequence is 14 residues long. CDR3 sequence reads: CASSPGRNTGELFF. CDR3 DNA: TGTGCCAGCAGCCCGGGACGGAACACCGGGGAGCTGTTTTTT.

This chain joins TRBV15 and TRBJ2-1; no firm D call. The CDR3 totals 13 residues. The V gene's germline CDR1 is LNHNV and CDR2 YYDKDF (reference sequence). V was cut by 1 base and J by 4 bases, with 5 bases left in between. The CDR3 DNA follows: TGTGCCACCAGCAGAGCTGGGTACAATGAGCAGTTCTTC. Translation gives CATSRAGYNEQFF.

The V call is TRBV18, the J call TRBJ1-3; the match to TRBD1 covers 7 bases. CDR3 length: 15 amino acids. The germline gives CDR1 KGHSH, CDR2 LQKENI. The V and J ends lost 6 bases and 5 bases, in that order; junction bases with no gene match: 10. The CDR3 DNA reads TGTGCCAGCTCCGCGACGACAGGGTTGAGAAACACCATATATTTT. Translation: CASSATTGLRNTIYF.

CDR3 bases: TGTGCCATCAGTAGAGGGGCCTACGAGCAGTACTTC. The encoded protein is CAISRGAYEQYF. The chain employs TRBV10-3 and TRBJ2-7; perhaps D is TRBD1 or TRBD2 (5 bases each). Germline V gene lookup returns CDR1 ENHRY and CDR2 SYGVKD. The V end was cut by 5 bases, the J end by 2 bases, with 7 bases between. The CDR3 loop spans 12 amino acids.

The chain couples TRBV4-1 to TRBJ2-7, with TRBD2 identical over 7 bases. CDR3 length equals 15 residues. Germline CDR1 and CDR2: MGHRA and YSYEKL. V dropped 4 bases and J dropped 2; count of bases not matched to a gene: 8. The CDR3 DNA is TGCGCCAGCAGCCCGCTTAGCGGGCAGACCTACGAGCAGTACTTC. Translated: CASSPLSGQTYEQYF.

This chain uses TRBV10-1 with TRBJ2-5, with a tentative D call TRBD1 (5 bases). CDR3 length equals 15 residues. V lost 1 base and J 5 bases, leaving 14 bases between the germline ends. Germline CDR1 is WNHNN and CDR2 is SYGVQD (reference sequence). CDR3 bases: TGCGCCAGCAGTGAGTTTCAGGGAAGGCGGGAGACCCAGTACTTC. Translation gives CASSEFQGRRETQYF.

The V call is TRBV20-1, the J call TRBJ1-1; 7 nucleotides line up with TRBD1. CDR3 length equals 12 residues. CDR1 is DFQATT, CDR2 SNEGSKA, per germline (reference sequence). The V and J ends lost 3 bases and 6 bases, in that order; junction bases with no gene match: 4. The CDR3 loop reads CSASRDSPEAFF. In DNA, the CDR3 is TGCAGTGCTAGTCGGGACAGCCCTGAAGCTTTCTTT.

The chain joins TRBV30 to TRBJ2-3; no reliable D call. The CDR3 is 15 amino acids. Trimming removed 4 bases at V and 1 base at J, with 15 bases between. CDR1 and CDR2 from the germline V gene are GTSNPN and SVGIG (reference sequence). The CDR3 is CAWTLPRGGTDTQYF. The CDR3 DNA follows: TGTGCCTGGACCCTCCCTAGAGGTGGCACAGATACGCAGTATTTT.

As concerns this clone: One end of the junction fails to match germline, which may point to a read error. V and J are TRBV7-3 and TRBJ2-3; 10 bases fit TRBD2. The CDR3 contains 16 residues. The germline CDR1 and CDR2 sequences are SGHTA and FQGTGA. The CDR3 DNA follows: TGTGCCAGCAGCCGGACTAGCGGCGCTAGCAGAGATACGCAGTATTTT. It specifies CASSRTSGASRDTQYF.

This chain links TRBV10-3 with TRBJ1-1, with D perhaps TRBD1 (6 bases). The CDR3 has 13 residues. Germline V gene data show CDR1 as ENHRY and CDR2 as SYGVKD. Trimming shortened V by 4 bases and J by 3 bases, and 9 bases separated the two germline ends. CDR3 sequence (DNA): TGTGCCATCAGTGGGCGACAGGACACTGAAGCTTTCTTT. Translation gives CAISGRQDTEAFF.

The chain carries TRBV7-9 and TRBJ2-7, with unresolved D. Germline V gene sequence: CDR1 SEHNR, CDR2 FQNEAQ (reference sequence). The ends were cut back, 1 base at V and 0 bases at J, with 7 bases in the middle. The CDR3 runs to 14 residues. The CDR3 region is CASSLDRASYEQYF. The CDR3 region has the DNA TGTGCCAGCAGCTTAGACCGGGCCTCCTACGAGCAGTACTTC.

The chain's CDR3 is CASTLQGLAGAASTGELFF. CDR3 in DNA: TGTGCCAGCACCCTCCAGGGACTAGCGGGAGCTGCGAGCACCGGGGAGCTGTTTTTT. The chain links TRBV28 to TRBJ2-2; 14 nucleotides agree with TRBD2. The germline V gene encodes CDR1 MDHEN and CDR2 SYDVKM. The J segment lost 4 bases and the V segment lost 7 bases, leaving 14 bases of the junction unmatched. The CDR3 runs to 19 residues. The full variable domain, rest sourced from reference TRBV28 and TRBJ2-2, is DVKVTQSSRYLVKRTGEKVFLECVQDMDHENMFWYRQDPGLGLRLIYFSYDVKMKEKGDIPEGYSVSREKKERFSLILESASTNQTSMYLCASTLQGLAGAASTGELFFGEGSRLTVL.

This clone was recorded a few times. V gene TRBV5-4 combines with J gene TRBJ1-2, with TRBD1 as a possible D gene (6 bases). The germline V and J ends were trimmed by 6 bases and 4 bases, with 13 bases remaining between them. The CDR3 runs to 13 residues. Germline CDR1 and CDR2: SGHNT and YYREEE (reference sequence). This chain's CDR3 is CASNRGGSYGYTF. The CDR3 DNA sequence: TGTGCCAGCAACAGAGGGGGTAGCTATGGCTACACCTTC.

The genes are TRBV7-3 and TRBJ2-2; TRBD2 aligns across 15 bases. Per the germline V gene, CDR1 is SGHTA and CDR2 is FQGTGA. The J segment lost 5 bases and the V segment lost 4 bases, leaving 5 bases of the junction unmatched. The CDR3 length is 17 residues. CDR3 sequence: CASSSDGTSGGTGELFF. As DNA, the CDR3 is TGTGCCAGCAGCTCGGATGGGACTAGCGGGGGGACCGGGGAGCTGTTTTTT.

V is TRBV18 and J is TRBJ1-2; a possible D gene is TRBD1 (5 bases). The V and J ends lost 4 bases and 0 bases respectively, with 15 bases between them. The CDR3 runs to 16 residues. Germline CDR1 reads KGHSH; CDR2 reads LQKENI. CDR3 sequence: CASSLSGTSSNYGYTF. The CDR3 DNA follows: TGTGCCAGCTCACTCTCCGGGACTTCTTCTAACTATGGCTACACCTTC.

The CDR3: CASSVGLADPYEQYF. CDR3 nucleotides: TGCGCCAGCAGCGTCGGACTAGCGGACCCCTACGAGCAGTACTTC. The chain links TRBV5-1 to TRBJ2-7; TRBD2 agrees at 10 bases. This CDR3 region has 15 residues. The J segment lost 2 bases and the V segment lost 4 bases, leaving 6 bases of the junction unmatched. Germline V lookup: CDR1 SGHRS, CDR2 YFSETQ. Using reference TRBV5-1 and TRBJ2-7 for the parts outside the CDR3, the full variable domain is KAGVTQTPRYLIKTRGQQVTLSCSPISGHRSVSWYQQTPGQGLQFLFEYFSETQRNKGNFPGRFSGRQFSNSRSEMNVSTLELGDSALYLCASSVGLADPYEQYFGPGTRLTVT.

The chain joins TRBV6-6 to TRBJ2-5; a weak D match, TRBD2 (5 bases). The CDR3 is 15 residues long. V lost 8 bases, J lost 7 bases, and 23 bases lay in between. The germline V gene has CDR1 MNHNY and CDR2 SVGAGI (reference sequence). The CDR3 nucleotides read TGTGCCAGCCAGTTTTCGGGGTCTCTTCCGGGGACCCAGTACTTC. As protein: CASQFSGSLPGTQYF.

This clone has only one observation. V is TRBV11-1 and J is TRBJ1-4; D not certain. The CDR3 is 15 residues long. CDR1 is SGHAT, CDR2 FQDESV, per germline (reference sequence). V was clipped by 6 bases and J by 4 bases, with 15 bases between them. Here the CDR3 DNA reads TGTGCCAGCAGTTCGGTGGCAGACGGTAATGAAAAACTGTTTTTT. It encodes CASSSVADGNEKLFF.

V gene TRBV3-1 (or the pseudogene TRBV3-2) combines with J gene TRBJ2-1, with 11 bases matching TRBD1. This CDR3 has 14 residues. The ends lost 6 bases at V and 8 bases at J; junction bases unmatched: 6. Looked up from germline, CDR1 is LGHDT and CDR2 is YNNKEL (reference sequence). The CDR3 DNA sequence: TGTGCCAGCAGACGGACAGGGGGCAGCGATGAGCAGTTCTTC. The encoded protein is CASRRTGGSDEQFF.

This clone was detected only a few times. The CDR3 nucleotides are TGCGCCAGCAGCCCTATAGGGAGGGGGCAGGACACTGAAGCTTTCTTT. This gives the protein CASSPIGRGQDTEAFF. J is TRBJ1-1 and V is TRBV4-1; 7 nucleotides align to TRBD1. The germline gives CDR1 MGHRA, CDR2 YSYEKL. The V segment lost 4 bases and the J segment 3 bases; nucleotides outside the gene matches: 11. The CDR3 consists of 16 residues.

Only a few counts were recorded for this clone. The chain links TRBV28 to TRBJ1-6, with TRBD1 matching over 7 bases. V shed 4 bases, J shed 7 bases, and the junction held 10 bases outside the gene matches. Germline values: CDR1 MDHEN, CDR2 SYDVKM. The CDR3 is 16 residues long. The CDR3 DNA reads as TGTGCCAGCAGTTCTCTCTTCGACAGGGTAAATTCACCCCTCCACTTT. Translation: CASSSLFDRVNSPLHF.

The gene calls are TRBV5-1 and TRBJ2-1, with 7 bases fitting TRBD2. The junction had 6 bases not matched to a gene; V was cut back by 3 bases and J by 3 bases. CDR1 SGHRS and CDR2 YFSETQ come from the germline V gene. CDR3 size: 15 residues. CDR3 loop: CASSWEGSLYNEQFF. In DNA form, the CDR3 reads TGCGCCAGCAGCTGGGAGGGGTCCCTCTACAATGAGCAGTTCTTC.

The chain is built from TRBV10-3 and TRBJ1-2; 9 bases are a match to TRBD1. CDR1 ENHRY and CDR2 SYGVKD come from the germline V gene. The CDR3 runs to 14 residues. V lost 6 bases to trimming and J lost 4 bases; unmatched junction nucleotides: 6. The CDR3 coding sequence is TGTGCCATCAGGTTCGGGACAGGGACCTATGGCTACACCTTC. Translation gives CAIRFGTGTYGYTF.

This sequence joins TRBV7-9 and TRBJ2-3, with a weak D call TRBD2 (5 bases). In germline, CDR1 is SEHNR, CDR2 FQNEAQ (reference sequence). This CDR3 has 14 amino acids. V gave up 2 bases and J gave up 7 bases, with 13 bases separating them. CDR3 residues: CASSLQEGQYTQYF. CDR3 sequence (DNA): TGTGCCAGCAGCTTACAAGAGGGCCAATATACGCAGTATTTT.

The chain recombines TRBV13 with TRBJ2-2; D tentatively reads TRBD1 or TRBD2 (5 bases each). Trimming removed 4 bases from V and 2 bases from J, with 14 bases in between. In germline, CDR1 is PRHDT, CDR2 FYEKMQ (reference sequence). This CDR3 contains 16 residues. CDR3 coding DNA: TGTGCCAGCAGCTCGGGACCGCCTGTCAACACCGGGGAGCTGTTTTTT. It encodes CASSSGPPVNTGELFF.

CDR3: CASSGLGGNYGYTF. The CDR3 coding sequence is TGCGCCAGCAGTGGGTTAGGGGGTAACTATGGCTACACCTTC. The genes are TRBV10-2 and TRBJ1-2, with a weak D call TRBD1 (6 bases). V was cut by 4 bases and J by 1 base, with 10 bases left in between. This CDR3 has 14 residues. Germline CDR1 is WSHSY and CDR2 is SAAADI.

The rearrangement uses TRBV12-3 or TRBV12-4 and TRBJ2-1; D is undetermined. With 7 bases removed from V and 8 bases from J, the gap between germline ends came to 15 bases. The CDR3 is made up of 13 amino acids. The CDR3 sequence: CASTSGLTDEQFF. As DNA, the CDR3 is TGTGCCAGCACCTCGGGCCTAACGGATGAGCAGTTCTTC.

The rearrangement links TRBV7-2 to TRBJ1-6; no definite D call. This CDR3 comprises 15 residues. Germline V gene data show CDR1 as SGHTA and CDR2 as FQGNSA. The ends were cut back, 5 bases at V and 0 bases at J, with 8 bases in the middle. The CDR3 nucleotides read TGTGCCAGCAGCCCACGACACTCCTATAATTCACCCCTCCACTTT. Translation: CASSPRHSYNSPLHF.